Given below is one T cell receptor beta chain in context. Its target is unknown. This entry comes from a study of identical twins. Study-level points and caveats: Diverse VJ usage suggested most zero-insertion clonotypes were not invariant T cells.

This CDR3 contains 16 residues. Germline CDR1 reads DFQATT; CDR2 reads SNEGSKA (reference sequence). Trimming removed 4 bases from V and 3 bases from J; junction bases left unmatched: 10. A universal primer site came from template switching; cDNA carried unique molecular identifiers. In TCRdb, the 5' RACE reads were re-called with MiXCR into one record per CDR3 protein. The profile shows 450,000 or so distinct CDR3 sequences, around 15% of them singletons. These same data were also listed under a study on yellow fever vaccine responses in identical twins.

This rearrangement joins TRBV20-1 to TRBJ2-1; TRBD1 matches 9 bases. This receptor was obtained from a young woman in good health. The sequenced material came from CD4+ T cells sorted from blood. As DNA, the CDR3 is TGCAGTGCTATCAAAGGAGGGACAGGGAACTACAATGAGCAGTTCTTC. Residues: CSAIKGGTGNYNEQFF.